This TCR beta chain was captured in a study of OX40 agonist ivuxolimab in advanced cancers. Study context: An agonistic human IgG2 monoclonal antibody against OX40 (CD134) was given.

Notes on the study in general: There was clonal expansion of CD4+ and CD8+ blood T cells by week 6 at 0.1 to 3.0 mg/kg.

This CDR3 has 18 amino acids. As concerns this clone: Its antigen is undetermined.

Some clones are missing from TCRdb's copy, which holds only in-frame ones; the method was immunoSEQ multiplex PCR. The sample lists 30,000 to 45,000 clones; more than 60% were seen once. V and J are TRBV21-1 and TRBJ2-6; TRBD1 reflects the table's D call only, with no check against the DNA. TRBV21-1 is a pseudogene. The source was CD4+ or CD8+ T cells sorted from blood, collected in a trial of the OX40 agonist ivuxolimab. This TCR was recovered from an adult with an advanced solid tumor such as melanoma, head and neck, liver or kidney cancer. CDR3 sequence: CASSRRDRGSSGANVLTF. CDR3 DNA sequence: TGTGCCAGCAGCCGCCGGGACAGGGGCTCATCTGGGGCCAACGTCCTGACTTTC.